This TCR beta chain was identified in a study of identical twins. This clonotype has ten or more counts. Its antigen is still unknown. Overall study results and limits: Within cord blood, abundant beta clonotypes carried fewer insertions, but memory repertoires showed no such trend.

Template switching added a universal primer site; cDNA carried unique molecular identifiers. TCRdb reprocessed the 5' RACE reads with MiXCR, giving one entry per CDR3 protein. The sample yields about 890,000 distinct CDR3 sequences, 12% seen once. This sample also appeared in a second study, on yellow fever vaccine responses in identical twins.

Sequencing was carried out using PBMCs. The source of this sequence is a woman in her late teens or twenties in good health.

The CDR3 sequence is CAISDPVRGASYNEQFF. In DNA, the CDR3 is TGTGCCATCAGTGACCCGGTAAGGGGGGCGTCCTACAATGAGCAGTTCTTC. The J gene is TRBJ2-1, the V gene TRBV10-3; either TRBD1 or TRBD2 may supply D (6 bases each). The CDR3 totals 17 residues. Germline V gives CDR1 ENHRY, CDR2 SYGVKD. Trimming removed 3 bases from V and 1 base from J, with 16 bases in between.